What follows are 32 T cell receptor beta chains derived from one specimen sequenced in a study of cytomegalovirus exposure and HLA in healthy donors. Amplification used 60 Vbeta primers and 13 Jbeta primers. The repertoire was sequenced with immunoSEQ multiplex PCR; TCRdb's copy has only in-frame clones and lacks some. The sample carries 40,000 to 55,000 clones, over 70% recorded once. The source material was PBMCs. The receptors were gathered from a young man in good health and CMV-seronegative.

This chain joins TRBV5-1 and TRBJ2-1, with D possibly matching TRBD2 (5 bases). Trimming removed 7 bases from V and 2 bases from J, with 13 bases in between. The CDR3 contains 14 residues. Germline V gives CDR1 SGHRS, CDR2 YFSETQ. CDR3 residues: CASGVGSTYNEQFF. The CDR3 DNA is TGCGCCAGCGGCGTTGGGAGCACCTACAATGAGCAGTTCTTC.

In this sample, this clone turned up once. The chain links TRBV27 to TRBJ1-5, with 7 bases aligning to TRBD1. CDR1 is MNHEY, CDR2 SMNVEV, per germline (reference sequence). The CDR3 covers 15 residues. The trim removed 5 bases at V and 6 bases at J, leaving 10 bases unmatched. CDR3 residues: CASSPGTTGRQPQHF. The CDR3, as DNA: TGTGCCAGCAGTCCGGGGACGACAGGGCGTCAGCCCCAGCATTTT.

This clone has only a few counts. The chain is built from TRBV28 and TRBJ2-3; TRBD1 might be the D (6 bases). The germline V gene has CDR1 MDHEN and CDR2 SYDVKM. Between the trimmed V and J ends, which lost 5 bases and 0 bases, there was a span of 12 bases. The CDR3 runs to 15 residues. CDR3 loop: CASSLDRISTDTQYF. The CDR3 region has the DNA TGTGCCAGCAGTCTCGACAGGATTAGCACAGATACGCAGTATTTT.

The chain is built from TRBV11-3 and TRBJ2-1, with 9 bases matching TRBD2. Per germline, CDR1 SGHNT and CDR2 YENEEA. The CDR3 contains 17 residues. With V trimmed by 2 bases and J by 6 bases, 11 bases remained unmatched. CDR3 sequence (DNA): TGTGCCAGCAGCTTATACGCGGGAGGGCCTCTTGGCAATGAGCAGTTCTTC. Residues: CASSLYAGGPLGNEQFF.

This clone occurred a few times. The chain links TRBV5-4 to TRBJ2-1, with 10 bases aligning to TRBD2. CDR3 length: 15 residues. The germline CDR1 and CDR2 sequences are SGHNT and YYREEE (reference sequence). The V and J ends lost 4 bases and 6 bases, in that order; junction bases with no gene match: 7. In DNA form, the CDR3 reads TGTGCCAGCAGCGGGCGACTAGCGGGTCCCAATGAGCAGTTCTTC. This encodes CASSGRLAGPNEQFF.

The chain uses TRBV2 and TRBJ2-7, with a tentative D call TRBD1 (5 bases). The CDR3 loop spans 13 amino acids. Germline-derived CDR1 and CDR2 are SNHLY and FYNNEI. The V end was cut by 6 bases, the J end by 4 bases, with 13 bases between. CDR3 nucleotide sequence: TGTGCCAGCAGCGATCCAGACAGTTACGAGCAGTACTTC. Protein product: CASSDPDSYEQYF. Together with reference TRBV2 and TRBJ2-7, the CDR3 gives the full variable domain: EPEVTQTPSHQVTQMGQEVILRCVPISNHLYFYWYRQILGQKVEFLVSFYNNEISEKSEIFDDQFSVERPDGSNFTLKIRSTKLEDSAMYFCASSDPDSYEQYFGPGTRLTVT.

The chain joins TRBV5-4 to TRBJ1-4; TRBD1 agrees at 10 bases. The CDR3 contains 16 residues. V dropped 6 bases and J dropped 8; count of bases not matched to a gene: 13. CDR1 and CDR2 from the germline V gene are SGHNT and YYREEE (reference sequence). CDR3 protein: CASTRSGTGVGEKLFF. CDR3 bases: TGTGCCAGCACAAGATCAGGGACAGGGGTGGGCGAAAAACTGTTTTTT.

The genes are TRBV10-3 and TRBJ2-2, with 11 bases lining up with TRBD2. V shed 4 bases and J 0 bases; nucleotides not matched to a gene: 10. From germline, CDR1 is ENHRY and CDR2 SYGVKD. There are 19 residues in the CDR3. The CDR3 region has the DNA TGTGCCATCAGTGCCCCGGGACTAGCGGTCGACGCGAACACCGGGGAGCTGTTTTTT. Its translation: CAISAPGLAVDANTGELFF.

The genes are TRBV7-6 and TRBJ1-4; no definite D call. V was cut by 2 bases and J by 8 bases, with 12 bases left in between. This CDR3 spans 14 amino acids. The germline CDR1 and CDR2 sequences are SGHVS and FNYEAQ. CDR3: CASSLMQEEEKLFF. CDR3 sequence (DNA): TGTGCCAGCAGCTTAATGCAGGAGGAGGAAAAACTGTTTTTT.

Only a few counts were recorded for this clone. The rearrangement links TRBV4-2 to TRBJ2-3; 11 nucleotides line up with TRBD2. Germline values: CDR1 LGHNA, CDR2 YNFKEQ. There are 15 residues in the CDR3. The junction had 6 bases not matched to a gene; V was cut back by 6 bases and J by 4 bases. The CDR3 DNA is TGTGCCAGCAGACTACTAGCGGGAGCGGCAGATACGCAGTATTTT. Protein: CASRLLAGAADTQYF.

The chain couples TRBV29-1 to TRBJ2-5; the D gene is possibly TRBD2 (6 bases). The CDR3 runs 15 residues. Germline CDR1 SQVTM, CDR2 ANQGSEA. The ends were cut back, 4 bases at V and 5 bases at J, with 20 bases in the middle. CDR3 sequence: CSVVGVGRFRETQYF. CDR3 coding DNA: TGCAGCGTTGTTGGTGTCGGGAGATTTCGGGAGACCCAGTACTTC.

The CDR3 here is CATSKGQSSSGGAFF. The DNA for the CDR3 is TGTGCCACCAGCAAAGGACAGTCCTCAAGTGGTGGAGCTTTCTTT. The rearrangement uses TRBV15 and TRBJ1-1, with D maybe TRBD1 (6 bases). V lost 4 bases and J 10 bases, leaving 22 bases between the germline ends. Germline V gene data show CDR1 as LNHNV and CDR2 as YYDKDF (reference sequence). The CDR3 extends over 15 amino acids.

The chain carries TRBV29-1 and TRBJ2-1; 7 bases fit TRBD2. J was trimmed by 0 bases and V by 3 bases; bases with no gene match: 5. The CDR3 runs to 15 residues. Germline V gene lookup returns CDR1 SQVTM and CDR2 ANQGSEA. DNA for the CDR3: TGCAGCGTTGAGAGGTCGGGGGGCTCCTACAATGAGCAGTTCTTC. Translating it yields CSVERSGGSYNEQFF.

The rearrangement links TRBV30 to TRBJ1-5; TRBD1 is a possible D gene (5 bases). Germline CDR1 and CDR2: GTSNPN and SVGIG (reference sequence). With 3 bases removed from V and 7 bases from J, the gap between germline ends came to 13 bases. The CDR3 has 13 residues. CDR3: CAWRGQGGQPQHF. Written as DNA, the CDR3 is TGTGCCTGGAGGGGGCAGGGTGGACAGCCCCAGCATTTT.

The chain is built from TRBV6-5 and TRBJ2-5; TRBD2 is a possible D gene (6 bases). CDR1 is MNHEY and CDR2 is SVGAGI in the germline V gene. The CDR3 length is 16 residues. The V and J ends lost 2 bases and 1 base respectively, with 14 bases between them. CDR3 sequence: CASSYRFFGGQETQYF. CDR3 sequence (DNA): TGTGCCAGCAGTTACCGCTTCTTCGGGGGCCAAGAGACCCAGTACTTC.

V usage is TRBV25-1 and J usage is TRBJ2-2; D unclear. Germline CDR1 reads MGHDK; CDR2 reads SYGVNS. V lost 3 bases, J lost 4 bases, and 12 bases lay in between. This CDR3 spans 15 amino acids. The CDR3 DNA reads TGTGCCAGCAGTGACCCGGCAGGTCCCACCGGGGAGCTGTTTTTT. Encoded protein: CASSDPAGPTGELFF.

The chain couples TRBV28 to TRBJ1-1, with a possible D match to TRBD1 (5 bases). This CDR3 has 14 amino acids. Germline V gene data show CDR1 as MDHEN and CDR2 as SYDVKM. V lost 8 bases and J 7 bases, leaving 20 bases between the germline ends. CDR3 protein: CASLTRGVRSEAFF. In DNA, the CDR3 is TGTGCCAGCCTCACCCGGGGGGTAAGAAGTGAAGCTTTCTTT.

This clone has just a few counts. V is TRBV29-1 and J is TRBJ2-2; D may be TRBD2 (7 bases). Per the germline V gene, CDR1 is SQVTM and CDR2 is ANQGSEA. V lost 3 bases to trimming and J lost 4 bases, with 12 bases between them. The CDR3 is 14 residues long. CDR3 nucleotides: TGCAGCGTTGAGGGGGGGCGCAGCACCGGGGAGCTGTTTTTT. Its protein is CSVEGGRSTGELFF.

The chain is built from TRBV6-4 and TRBJ2-3; 12 nucleotides align to TRBD2. Germline V gene data show CDR1 as MRHNA and CDR2 as SNTAGT. There are 15 residues in the CDR3. After removal of 5 bases from V and 5 bases from J, the junction contained 5 bases not matched to a gene. CDR3 amino acids: CASSRLAGDLDTQYF. CDR3 nucleotide sequence: TGTGCCAGCAGTAGACTAGCGGGAGATCTAGATACGCAGTATTTT.

This rearrangement joins TRBV14 to TRBJ2-3; 8 positions agree with TRBD1. The CDR3 length is 17 residues. Germline CDR1 and CDR2: SGHDN and FVKESK. With V trimmed by 2 bases and J by 2 bases, 9 bases remained unmatched. The CDR3 is CASSQMIRDRLTDTQYF. CDR3 nucleotide sequence: TGTGCCAGCAGCCAAATGATTCGGGACAGGCTCACAGATACGCAGTATTTT.

This chain connects TRBV5-1 to TRBJ2-1, with 9 bases that match TRBD1. CDR1 and CDR2 from the germline V gene are SGHRS and YFSETQ. This CDR3 is built from 14 residues. The V and J ends lost 4 bases and 8 bases, in that order; junction bases with no gene match: 7. The CDR3 DNA reads TGCGCCAGCAGCCCACGGGACAGGGTCTATGAGCAGTTCTTC. Translating it yields CASSPRDRVYEQFF.

This chain uses TRBV5-6 with TRBJ1-4, with TRBD1 matching over 7 bases. The V and J ends lost 3 bases and 0 bases, in that order; junction bases with no gene match: 5. The germline V gene has CDR1 SGHDT and CDR2 YYEEEE. CDR3 length: 16 residues. This CDR3 reads CASSWTGLSTNEKLFF. The CDR3 DNA sequence: TGTGCCAGCAGCTGGACAGGATTATCAACTAATGAAAAACTGTTTTTT.

The chain employs TRBV6-5 and TRBJ2-7, with TRBD2 matching 8 bases. This CDR3 comprises 13 residues. V lost 7 bases and J lost 6; bases outside the gene matches: 8. Germline-derived CDR1 and CDR2 are MNHEY and SVGAGI. CDR3 region: CASTPSGGGEQYF. Written as DNA, the CDR3 is TGTGCCAGCACCCCCTCGGGGGGGGGCGAGCAGTACTTC.

The rearrangement links TRBV5-6 to TRBJ2-1; 9 bases line up with TRBD2. The V and J ends lost 0 bases and 5 bases, in that order; junction bases with no gene match: 6. The CDR3 length is 16 residues. Germline V CDR1 and CDR2: SGHDT, YYEEEE. CDR3: CASSLGPTSGNNEQFF. DNA for the CDR3: TGTGCCAGCAGCTTGGGGCCGACTAGCGGAAACAATGAGCAGTTCTTC.

This sequence joins TRBV7-3 and TRBJ2-1; a possible D gene is TRBD2 (6 bases). The V and J ends lost 3 bases and 0 bases respectively, with 9 bases between them. This CDR3 contains 15 residues. CDR1 and CDR2 from the germline V gene are SGHTA and FQGTGA. CDR3 bases: TGTGCCAGCAGCTTGGGCGGGATCTCCTACAATGAGCAGTTCTTC. Translation gives CASSLGGISYNEQFF.

The rearrangement joins TRBV5-6 to TRBJ1-1; 7 bases align to TRBD1. Germline V gene data show CDR1 as SGHDT and CDR2 as YYEEEE. This CDR3 spans 13 amino acids. The J segment lost 3 bases and the V segment lost 6 bases, leaving 5 bases of the junction unmatched. DNA for the CDR3: TGTGCCAGCATGACAGGGTGGGACACTGAAGCTTTCTTT. The encoded protein is CASMTGWDTEAFF.

This chain connects TRBV7-6 to TRBJ1-5, with 8 bases matching TRBD1. V gave up 5 bases and J gave up 2 bases; unmatched junction bases: 5. Germline V gene sequence: CDR1 SGHVS, CDR2 FNYEAQ. The CDR3 loop spans 15 amino acids. CDR3 loop: CASSVGTGGNQPQHF. The CDR3 DNA follows: TGTGCCAGCAGCGTGGGGACAGGAGGCAATCAGCCCCAGCATTTT.

The rearrangement links TRBV4-1 to TRBJ1-1, with D possibly matching TRBD1 (5 bases). Germline CDR1 is MGHRA and CDR2 is YSYEKL. V was cut by 2 bases and J by 3 bases, with 16 bases left in between. This CDR3 has 16 residues. The CDR3 protein is CASSQRAGGGYTEAFF. The CDR3 region has the DNA TGCGCCAGCAGCCAACGTGCGGGGGGAGGTTACACTGAAGCTTTCTTT.

This chain links TRBV19 with TRBJ1-5; D is undetermined. This CDR3 spans 19 amino acids. V was pared by 5 bases and J by 0 bases, with 23 bases between. The germline V gene encodes CDR1 LNHDA and CDR2 SQIVND (reference sequence). The CDR3 DNA sequence: TGTGCCAGTAGTTGGGAGGGTATCAGCCAGATTCCTAGCAATCAGCCCCAGCATTTT. Its translation: CASSWEGISQIPSNQPQHF.

V is TRBV7-8 and J is TRBJ2-2; 11 bases fit TRBD1. The CDR3 runs 15 residues. Germline lookup yields CDR1 SGHVS and CDR2 FQNEAQ. V was clipped by 4 bases and J by 4 bases; unmatched bases: 2. The CDR3 region is CASSWGTGGTGELFF. The CDR3 DNA reads TGTGCCAGCAGCTGGGGGACAGGGGGCACCGGGGAGCTGTTTTTT.

This clone was picked up one time. The chain combines TRBV4-1 with TRBJ2-3; 12 bases fit TRBD2. Germline CDR1 is MGHRA and CDR2 is YSYEKL. With V trimmed by 4 bases and J by 6 bases, 8 bases remained unmatched. This CDR3 comprises 16 residues. CDR3 loop: CASSLRLAGARDTQYF. The CDR3 DNA follows: TGCGCCAGCAGCCTCCGACTAGCGGGAGCGAGGGATACGCAGTATTTT.

This clone appeared once. As DNA, the CDR3 is TGTGCCAGCCTCCCACTAGCGGTCGACCAGCGGCACTACGAGCAGTACTTC. As protein: CASLPLAVDQRHYEQYF. J is TRBJ2-7 and V is TRBV28, with TRBD2 identical over 8 bases. Trimming cost V 8 bases and J 3 bases; bases outside gene matches: 18. This CDR3 region has 17 residues. Germline CDR1 MDHEN, CDR2 SYDVKM.